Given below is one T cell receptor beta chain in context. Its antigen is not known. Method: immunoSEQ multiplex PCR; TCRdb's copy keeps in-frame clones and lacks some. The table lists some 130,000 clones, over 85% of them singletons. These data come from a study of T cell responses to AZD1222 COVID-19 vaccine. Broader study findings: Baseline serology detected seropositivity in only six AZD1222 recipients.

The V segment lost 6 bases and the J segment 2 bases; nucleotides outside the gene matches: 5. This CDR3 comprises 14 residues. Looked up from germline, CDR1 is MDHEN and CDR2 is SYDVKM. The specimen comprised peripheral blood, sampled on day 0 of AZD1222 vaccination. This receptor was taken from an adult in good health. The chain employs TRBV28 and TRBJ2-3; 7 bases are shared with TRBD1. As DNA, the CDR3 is TGTGCCAGCAGCGAACAGGGGATCACAGATACGCAGTATTTT. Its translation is CASSEQGITDTQYF.